This TCR beta chain was recorded in a study of blood T cell repertoires in COVID-19. Study-level background: Acute and convalescent COVID-19 specimens originated in the United States, Italy and Spain. From T cells, B-cell-depleted T cells, or PBMCs came the material, which was cDNA or gDNA.

CDR1 and CDR2 from the germline V gene are LGHNA and YNFKEQ. There are 13 residues in the CDR3. The ends were cut back, 0 bases at V and 11 bases at J, with 8 bases in the middle. This clone was recorded only once. The authors' processing: Amplification with reference gene primers provided the estimates of nucleated cell counts. Profiling relied on immunoSEQ multiplex PCR, and the TCRdb table lists in-frame clones only, not all of them. The V and J calls and clone size are taken from that table; D and trimming were inferred from the DNA. The data contain some 330,000 clones, roughly 90% of them seen just once; the ten biggest clones take up 3.5% to 4.5%.

Specimen: peripheral blood. The source is a woman between 50 and 59 years old with active or convalescent COVID-19. The chain has TRBV4-2 and TRBJ1-6; tentatively, D is TRBD1 (5 bases). The CDR3 loop is CASSQETVPPLHF. The CDR3 DNA is TGTGCCAGCAGCCAAGAGACAGTCCCACCCCTCCACTTT.